A single sample gave rise to the 18 T cell receptor beta chains below, sequenced in a study of blood T cells in healthy people across ages. Alongside a J-beta primer mix, a sample-barcoded 5' primer served in a second PCR lasting roughly 7 to 12 cycles. TCRdb fed the 5' RACE reads into MiXCR, producing one record per CDR3 protein. The sample gives more than 650,000 distinct CDR3 sequences, 20% to 25% of which show up once; approximately 20% is in the top ten. The specimen sequenced was blood. The receptors shown here come from an older man in good health.

V and J are TRBV20-1 and TRBJ2-7, with 8 bases that match TRBD1. The J call may be incorrect, as the DNA end agrees better with TRBJ2-1. Germline V gene lookup returns CDR1 DFQATT and CDR2 SNEGSKA (reference sequence). This CDR3 contains 14 residues. The CDR3 region has the DNA TGCAGTGCCGTATCCCCGGGACAGGACAATGAGCAGTTCTTC. Translated, it gives CSAVSPGQDNEQFF.

The gene calls are TRBV7-7 and TRBJ2-1, with 11 bases fitting TRBD2. This CDR3 is built from 16 residues. Unmatched junction bases numbered 3, after V lost 4 bases and J lost 1 base. Per the germline V gene, CDR1 is SSHAT and CDR2 is FNYEAQ (reference sequence). This CDR3 reads CASSSLAGGSYNEQFF. The CDR3 bases are TGTGCCAGCAGCTCTCTAGCGGGGGGTTCCTACAATGAGCAGTTCTTC.

The chain joins TRBV6-5 to TRBJ1-2, with TRBD1 as a possible D gene (6 bases). Trimming took 6 bases from V and 4 from J, leaving 21 bases between them. The CDR3 runs 16 residues. Germline lookup yields CDR1 MNHEY and CDR2 SVGAGI. The CDR3 reads CASRPTVLRTAYGYTF. The DNA for the CDR3 is TGTGCCAGCAGACCAACCGTACTTCGGACAGCCTATGGCTACACCTTC.

Only a few counts were recorded for this clonotype. The chain carries TRBV5-1 and TRBJ2-1; 7 bases match TRBD1. The CDR3 has 16 residues. The trim removed 4 bases at V and 2 bases at J, leaving 9 bases unmatched. The germline CDR1 and CDR2 sequences are SGHRS and YFSETQ. CDR3 residues: CASSGGSGTAYNEQFF. CDR3 coding DNA: TGCGCCAGCAGCGGCGGATCCGGGACAGCCTACAATGAGCAGTTCTTC.

This clonotype was seen a handful of times. The CDR3 sequence: CASSPLRAEQFF. The CDR3 region has the DNA TGTGCCAGCAGCCCTTTGCGTGCTGAGCAGTTCTTC. The chain joins TRBV12-3 or TRBV12-4 to TRBJ2-1; D gene uncertain. V lost 6 bases, J lost 9 bases, and 12 bases lay in between. The CDR3 is 12 amino acids.

This clonotype was seen more than once but under ten times. The chain links TRBV5-1 to TRBJ1-4, with D hard to call. CDR3 length equals 13 residues. V was shortened by 4 bases and J by 5 bases, with 9 bases between the two germline ends. Germline V gene sequence: CDR1 SGHRS, CDR2 YFSETQ. The CDR3 DNA follows: TGCGCCAGCAGCCCCTCCTTAAATGAAAAACTGTTTTTT. It yields the protein CASSPSLNEKLFF.

The sample holds many counts of this clonotype. The CDR3 coding sequence is TGTGCCAGCAGCTCCAGAAACTCTGGAAACACCATATATTTT. Translation gives CASSSRNSGNTIYF. The chain combines TRBV7-9 with TRBJ1-3, with D uncertain. Between the trimmed V and J ends, which lost 4 bases and 0 bases, there was a span of 7 bases. CDR1 and CDR2 (germline): SEHNR, FQNEAQ (reference sequence). This CDR3 comprises 14 residues.

This clonotype turned up a few times. This chain uses TRBV20-1 with TRBJ1-1, with no clear D. Germline V gives CDR1 DFQATT, CDR2 SNEGSKA (reference sequence). The CDR3 runs 13 residues. V dropped 3 bases and J dropped 7 bases, with 15 bases sitting between them. CDR3 protein: CSASHNTGIEAFF. For the CDR3, the DNA is TGCAGTGCTAGCCATAACACGGGAATTGAAGCTTTCTTT.

This clonotype was picked up a small number of times. V gene TRBV29-1 combines with J gene TRBJ2-1; D may be TRBD2 (6 bases). This CDR3 is 14 amino acids long. Germline CDR1 reads SQVTM; CDR2 reads ANQGSEA. V lost 7 bases and J 7 bases, leaving 20 bases between the germline ends. The CDR3 bases are TGCAGCGCTACAAAGGACGGGGGTGGGAATGAGCAGTTCTTC. Amino acids: CSATKDGGGNEQFF.

The sample holds a few counts of this clonotype. V and J are TRBV7-6 and TRBJ1-2; a possible D gene is TRBD1 (5 bases). Germline values: CDR1 SGHVS, CDR2 FNYEAQ. Trimming stripped 1 base from V and 8 bases from J, with 14 bases between. This CDR3 has 14 amino acids. CDR3 in amino acids: CASSLVDSGGGYTF. CDR3 nucleotides: TGTGCCAGCAGCTTAGTGGACTCCGGGGGGGGCTACACCTTC. Full variable domain (remainder filled in from reference TRBV7-6 and TRBJ1-2): GAGVSQSPRYKVTKRGQDVALRCDPISGHVSLYWYRQALGQGPEFLTYFNYEAQQDKSGLPNDRFSAERPEGSISTLTIQRTEQRDSAMYRCASSLVDSGGGYTFGSGTRLTVV.

The chain uses TRBV20-1 and TRBJ2-1; no clear D gene. Germline V CDR1 and CDR2: DFQATT, SNEGSKA (reference sequence). The CDR3 contains 12 residues. V lost 2 bases to trimming and J lost 4 bases, with 6 bases between them. This CDR3 is CSARQTYNEQFF. The CDR3 region has the DNA TGCAGTGCTAGACAGACATACAATGAGCAGTTCTTC.

This rearrangement joins TRBV12-5 to TRBJ2-1, with 9 bases lining up with TRBD1. From germline, CDR1 is LGHNT and CDR2 FRNRAP. The ends lost 4 bases at V and 0 bases at J; junction bases unmatched: 7. The CDR3 runs 17 residues. CDR3 in amino acids: CASGYPTGGGSYNEQFF. The DNA of the CDR3 is TGTGCTAGTGGTTACCCGACAGGGGGAGGCTCCTACAATGAGCAGTTCTTC. The full variable domain, with the rest looked up from reference TRBV12-5 and TRBJ2-1, is DARVTQTPRHKVTEMGQEVTMRCQPILGHNTVFWYRQTMMQGLELLAYFRNRAPLDDSGMPKDRFSAEMPDATLATLKIQPSEPRDSAVYFCASGYPTGGGSYNEQFFGPGTRLTVL.

This chain joins TRBV29-1 and TRBJ1-2; no definite D call. The V end lost 4 bases, the J end lost 7 bases, and 1 base lay between the germline ends. The CDR3 runs to 8 residues. Germline V CDR1 and CDR2: SQVTM, ANQGSEA. The DNA of the CDR3 is TGCAGCGTTGCTGGCTACACCTTC. Translation: CSVAGYTF.

The V gene is TRBV4-1, the J gene TRBJ2-3, with D hard to call. The V and J ends lost 4 bases and 6 bases respectively, with 14 bases between them. Germline V CDR1 and CDR2: MGHRA, YSYEKL. CDR3 length: 14 amino acids. The CDR3 spells CASSPGRIGDTQYF. The DNA of the CDR3 is TGCGCCAGCAGCCCGGGCCGAATTGGGGATACGCAGTATTTT.

The J gene is TRBJ2-5, the V gene TRBV7-9; TRBD1 agrees at 7 bases. From germline, CDR1 is SEHNR and CDR2 FQNEAQ (reference sequence). The CDR3 spans 15 residues. Losses at the gene ends were 4 bases for V and 11 bases for J; bases not matched to a gene: 16. CDR3 nucleotides: TGTGCCAGCAGCTCCGCCTTGACAGGGTCGGGTGAGCAGTACTTC. Translating it yields CASSSALTGSGEQYF.

At least ten counts were recorded for this clonotype. The V gene is TRBV27, the J gene TRBJ2-6; tentative D call: TRBD1 (6 bases). The V end lost 5 bases, the J end lost 0 bases, and 11 bases lay between the germline ends. Germline values: CDR1 MNHEY, CDR2 SMNVEV (reference sequence). The CDR3 runs 16 residues. CDR3 in DNA: TGTGCCAGCAGTCAAATGGACAGCTCTGGGGCCAACGTCCTGACTTTC. It codes for CASSQMDSSGANVLTF.

The table lists this clonotype with many counts. The chain links TRBV12-3 or TRBV12-4 to TRBJ2-7, with 11 bases identical to TRBD1. The CDR3 extends over 14 amino acids. J gave up 10 bases and V 0 bases, and 5 bases lay outside the gene matches. The CDR3 DNA is TGTGCCAGCAGTTTAGCGGACAGGGGGCCTCCACAGTACTTC. The encoded protein is CASSLADRGPPQYF.

This rearrangement joins TRBV12-3 or TRBV12-4 to TRBJ2-1, with TRBD2 matching over 12 bases. V lost 4 bases, J lost 2 bases, and 6 bases stayed unmatched. The CDR3 is made up of 17 amino acids. The DNA of the CDR3 is TGTGCCAGCAGTTCCCAGACTAGCGGGGGCACCTACAATGAGCAGTTCTTC. Encoded protein: CASSSQTSGGTYNEQFF.